This T cell receptor beta chain was sequenced in a study of cytomegalovirus exposure and HLA in healthy donors. Study-wide points: Among the most significant clusters, several appeared linked to common viral pathogens in a later analysis. Researchers catalogued roughly 150 TCR beta chains as cytomegalovirus-associated.

Both 60 Vbeta primers and 13 Jbeta primers went into the PCR. This table comes from immunoSEQ multiplex PCR, and its TCRdb copy is limited to in-frame clones, with some not included. The sample lists roughly 160,000 clones, 70% to 80% occurring once. Remarks on this clone: Its antigen is not known.

Sample: PBMCs. The receptor comes from a woman between 50 and 59 years old in good health and CMV-seronegative.

The CDR3 nucleotides are TGTGCCAGCAGCGTAGCGAGGAACACTGAAGCTTTCTTT. Amino acids: CASSVARNTEAFF. The chain joins TRBV9 to TRBJ1-1; D is ambiguous. This CDR3 has 13 amino acids. V lost 0 bases and J 1 base, leaving 4 bases between the germline ends. Germline V gives CDR1 SGDLS, CDR2 YYNGEE.